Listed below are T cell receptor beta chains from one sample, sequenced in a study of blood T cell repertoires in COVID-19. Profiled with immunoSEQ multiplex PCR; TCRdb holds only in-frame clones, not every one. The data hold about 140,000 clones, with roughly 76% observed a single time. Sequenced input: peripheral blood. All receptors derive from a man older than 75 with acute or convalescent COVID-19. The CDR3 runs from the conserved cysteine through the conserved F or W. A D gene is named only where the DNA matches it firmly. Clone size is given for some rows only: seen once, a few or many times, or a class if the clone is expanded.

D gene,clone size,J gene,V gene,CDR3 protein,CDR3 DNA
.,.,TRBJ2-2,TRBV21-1,CASSKGLQGQANTGELFF,TGTGCCAGCAGCAAAGGGCTCCAGGGGCAGGCGAACACCGGGGAGCTGTTTTTT
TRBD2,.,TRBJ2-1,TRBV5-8,CASSRPTTTSGGDEQFF,TGTGCCAGCAGCCGACCCACCACGACTAGCGGGGGAGATGAGCAGTTCTTC
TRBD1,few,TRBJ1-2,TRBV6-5,CASSYDRENYGYTF,TGTGCCAGCAGTTATGACAGGGAGAACTATGGCTACACCTTC
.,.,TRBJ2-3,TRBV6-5,CASTPELGTDTQYF,TGTGCCAGCACCCCCGAATTAGGCACAGATACGCAGTATTTT
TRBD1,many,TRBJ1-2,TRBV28,CASSPRTGGYGYTF,TGTGCCAGCAGTCCCCGGACAGGCGGGTATGGCTACACCTTC
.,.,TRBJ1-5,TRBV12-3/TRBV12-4,CASSSSGHQPQHF,TGTGCCAGCAGTTCTTCAGGCCATCAGCCCCAGCATTTT
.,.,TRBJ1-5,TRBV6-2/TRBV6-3,CASSYGAKGGGNQPQHF,TGTGCCAGCAGTTACGGGGCCAAGGGAGGAGGCAATCAGCCCCAGCATTTT
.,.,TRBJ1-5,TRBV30,CAWSARGGAGQPQHF,TGTGCCTGGAGTGCGCGAGGGGGGGCAGGACAGCCCCAGCATTTT
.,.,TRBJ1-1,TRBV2,CASSRSPRVGNTEAFF,TGTGCCAGCAGTCGCTCCCCACGGGTAGGGAACACTGAAGCTTTCTTT
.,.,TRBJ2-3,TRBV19,CASSRGADTQYF,TGTGCCAGTAGTAGGGGGGCAGATACGCAGTATTTT
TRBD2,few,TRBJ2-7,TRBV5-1,CASSPFRGEPYEQYF,TGCGCCAGCAGCCCCTTCCGGGGGGAACCCTACGAGCAGTACTTC
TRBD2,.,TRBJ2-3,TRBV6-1,CASSVTSGGYTDTQYF,TGTGCCAGCAGTGTGACTAGCGGGGGGTACACAGATACGCAGTATTTT
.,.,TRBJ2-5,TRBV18,CASSRGREETQYF,TGTGCCAGCTCACGGGGACGGGAGGAGACCCAGTACTTC
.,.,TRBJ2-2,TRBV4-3,CASSQVGRGNTGELFF,TGCGCCAGCAGCCAAGTCGGGCGGGGGAACACCGGGGAGCTGTTTTTT
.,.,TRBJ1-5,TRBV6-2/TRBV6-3,CASSSNRGNQPQHF,TGTGCCAGCAGCTCGAACAGGGGCAATCAGCCCCAGCATTTT
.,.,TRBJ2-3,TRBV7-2,CASSPARDTQYF,TGTGCCAGCAGCCCCGCGAGGGATACGCAGTATTTT
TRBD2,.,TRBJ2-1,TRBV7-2,CASSPQEGLEYNEQFF,TGTGCCAGCAGCCCCCAGGAGGGACTAGAATACAATGAGCAGTTCTTC
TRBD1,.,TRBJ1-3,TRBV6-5,CASMHRQGVGNTIYF,TGTGCCAGCATGCACAGACAGGGGGTTGGAAACACCATATATTTT
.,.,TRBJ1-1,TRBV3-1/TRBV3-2,CASSQDWQNTEAFF,TGTGCCAGCAGCCAAGATTGGCAGAACACTGAAGCTTTCTTT
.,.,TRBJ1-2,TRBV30,CAWSAQGIVRGYTF,TGTGCCTGGAGTGCGCAGGGGATTGTACGGGGCTACACCTTC
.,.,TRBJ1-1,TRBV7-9,CASSLGYPSTEAFF,TGTGCCAGCAGCTTAGGGTACCCGAGCACTGAAGCTTTCTTT
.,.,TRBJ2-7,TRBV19,CASSYRQGYEQYF,TGTGCCAGTAGTTATCGGCAGGGCTACGAGCAGTACTTC
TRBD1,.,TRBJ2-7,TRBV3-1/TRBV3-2,CASSLGQGVYEQYF,TGTGCCAGCAGCCTGGGACAGGGGGTCTACGAGCAGTACTTC
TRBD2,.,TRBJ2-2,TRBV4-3,CASSQGRGGNTGELFF,TGCGCCAGCAGCCAAGGGCGGGGGGGTAACACCGGGGAGCTGTTTTTT
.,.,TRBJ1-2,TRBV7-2,CASSFRRESYGYTF,TGTGCCAGCAGCTTCCGGAGGGAGAGCTATGGCTACACCTTC
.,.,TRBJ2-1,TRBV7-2,CASSPARTLNHEQFF,TGTGCCAGCAGCCCAGCAAGGACTCTGAATCATGAGCAGTTCTTC
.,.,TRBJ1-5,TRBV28,CASRPWRRPYQPQHF,TGTGCCAGCAGGCCCTGGCGCAGGCCGTATCAGCCCCAGCATTTT
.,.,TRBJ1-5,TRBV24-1,CATKRSNQPQHF,TGTGCCACCAAGCGTAGCAATCAGCCCCAGCATTTT
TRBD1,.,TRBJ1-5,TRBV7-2,CASSSGQGPWQPQHF,TGTGCCAGCAGCTCGGGACAGGGCCCATGGCAGCCCCAGCATTTT
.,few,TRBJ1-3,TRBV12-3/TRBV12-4,CASSPLRSTIYF,TGTGCCAGCAGCCCTCTAAGAAGTACCATATATTTT
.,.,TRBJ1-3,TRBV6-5,CASIAGLSGNTIYF,TGTGCCAGCATTGCGGGGCTCTCTGGAAACACCATATATTTT
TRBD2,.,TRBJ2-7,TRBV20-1,CSASPGLTYEQYF,TGCAGTGCTAGTCCGGGACTAACCTACGAGCAGTACTTC
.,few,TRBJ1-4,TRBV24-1,CATSEYNKLFF,TGTGCCACCAGTGAGTACAACAAACTGTTTTTT
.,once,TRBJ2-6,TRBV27,CASSFLRSSGANVLTF,TGTGCCAGCAGTTTCCTCCGGTCCTCTGGGGCCAACGTCCTGACTTTC
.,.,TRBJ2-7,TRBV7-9,CASSQEQEGQYF,TGTGCCAGCAGCCAAGAGCAGGAGGGGCAGTACTTC
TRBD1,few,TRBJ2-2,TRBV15,CATSRERGTGSSAGELFF,TGTGCCACCAGCAGAGAACGGGGGACAGGGTCGTCGGCCGGGGAGCTGTTTTTT
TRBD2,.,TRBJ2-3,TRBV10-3,CAISDSGGRDTQYF,TGTGCCATCAGTGACTCGGGGGGACGAGATACGCAGTATTTT
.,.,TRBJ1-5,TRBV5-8,CASSPDRPQPQHF,TGTGCCAGCAGTCCGGACAGACCTCAGCCCCAGCATTTT
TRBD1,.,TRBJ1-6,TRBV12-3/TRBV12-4,CASTMGQPAPLHF,TGTGCCAGCACCATGGGACAGCCGGCACCCCTCCACTTT
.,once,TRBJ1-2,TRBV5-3,CARSMDTNYGYTF,TGTGCCAGAAGTATGGACACTAACTATGGCTACACCTTC
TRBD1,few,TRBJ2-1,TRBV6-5,CASSWDRDGEQFF,TGTGCCAGCAGTTGGGACAGGGACGGTGAGCAGTTCTTC
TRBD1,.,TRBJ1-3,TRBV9,CASSVEGAYGNTIYF,TGTGCCAGCAGCGTAGAGGGGGCTTACGGAAACACCATATATTTT
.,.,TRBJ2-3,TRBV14,CASSHMRRGAGDTQYF,TGTGCCAGCAGCCATATGCGGCGGGGCGCGGGAGATACGCAGTATTTT
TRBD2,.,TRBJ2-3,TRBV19,CASSERRSGVATDTQYF,TGTGCCAGTAGTGAGAGGAGGAGCGGGGTTGCAACAGATACGCAGTATTTT
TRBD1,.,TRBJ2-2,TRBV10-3,CAILITGGGTGELFF,TGTGCCATACTAATAACAGGGGGCGGCACCGGGGAGCTGTTTTTT
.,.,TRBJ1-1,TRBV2,CASSYTSRYEAFF,TGTGCCAGCAGTTACACATCAAGATATGAAGCTTTCTTT
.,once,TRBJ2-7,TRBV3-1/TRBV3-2,CASSKQENYEQYF,TGTGCCAGCAGCAAACAGGAGAACTACGAGCAGTACTTC
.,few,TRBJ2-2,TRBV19,CASSIVGYSSNTGELFF,TGTGCCAGTAGTATTGTAGGTTACAGTTCGAACACCGGGGAGCTGTTTTTT
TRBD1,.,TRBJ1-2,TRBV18,CASSPGQGRYGYTF,TGTGCCAGCTCACCGGGACAGGGACGCTATGGCTACACCTTC
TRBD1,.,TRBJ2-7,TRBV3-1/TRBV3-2,CASSLDRDSYEQYF,TGTGCCAGCAGCTTAGACAGGGATTCCTACGAGCAGTACTTC
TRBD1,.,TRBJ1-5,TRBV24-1,CATSDSTGGVQPQHF,TGTGCCACCAGTGATTCGACAGGGGGTGTTCAGCCCCAGCATTTT
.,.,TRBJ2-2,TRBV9,CASSVRAGVNTGELFF,TGTGCCAGCAGCGTAAGGGCAGGGGTAAACACCGGGGAGCTGTTTTTT
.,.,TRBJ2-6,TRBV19,CASSISSSGANVLTF,TGTGCCAGTAGTATCTCGAGCTCTGGGGCCAACGTCCTGACTTTC
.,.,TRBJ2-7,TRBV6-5,CASSYNPNRQGYEQYF,TGTGCCAGCAGTTATAATCCCAACCGGCAGGGCTACGAGCAGTACTTC
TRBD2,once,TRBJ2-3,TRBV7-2,CASSPGTSGGAVTDTQYF,TGTGCCAGCAGCCCCGGGACTAGCGGGGGGGCGGTCACAGATACGCAGTATTTT